One and the same sample provided the 19 T cell receptor beta chains below, sequenced in a study of early T cells in non-severe SARS-CoV-2 infection. TCRdb redid the calling of the 5' RACE reads with MiXCR, one entry per CDR3 protein. The data hold tens of thousands of distinct CDR3 sequences, with over 9.5% observed a single time. The sequencing sample was made of whole blood. These receptors all stem from an adult who was a healthcare worker with PCR-confirmed SARS-CoV-2 infection or an uninfected control (not recorded which).

This clonotype was counted ten times or more. V usage is TRBV7-8 and J usage is TRBJ1-2, with D maybe TRBD1 (5 bases). CDR3 length equals 18 residues. V was shortened by 3 bases and J by 3 bases, with 23 bases between the two germline ends. Germline CDR1 SGHVS, CDR2 FQNEAQ. The CDR3 nucleotides are TGTGCCAGCAGCTTCACGTCTTATTCCGGGGGAAGTGACTATGGCTACACCTTC. Translated: CASSFTSYSGGSDYGYTF.

The genes are TRBV15 and TRBJ2-7; the D is unclear. Trimming left V 0 bases short and J 3 bases short, with 6 bases between. CDR3 size: 13 residues. Per germline, CDR1 LNHNV and CDR2 YYDKDF (reference sequence). CDR3 sequence reads: CATSRDRGYEQYF. CDR3 coding DNA: TGTGCCACCAGCAGAGATAGAGGCTACGAGCAGTACTTC.

This clonotype was found a few times. The chain couples TRBV29-1 to TRBJ1-2; no reliable D call. Germline V gene data show CDR1 as SQVTM and CDR2 as ANQGSEA. V lost 4 bases and J 0 bases, leaving 9 bases between the germline ends. The CDR3 has 13 amino acids. The CDR3 coding sequence is TGCAGCGTTGTTTGGAGATCTAACTATGGCTACACCTTC. Translation gives CSVVWRSNYGYTF.

This clonotype was counted ten times or more. This chain uses TRBV11-2 with TRBJ1-3; D is unresolved. Trimming cost V 0 bases and J 2 bases, with 17 bases left between them. Germline V gene data show CDR1 as SGHAT and CDR2 as FQNNGV. The CDR3 runs to 18 residues. The CDR3 DNA reads as TGTGCCAGCAGCTTAGATCCCAGACACGGAGAGGCTGGAAACACCATATATTTT. It encodes CASSLDPRHGEAGNTIYF.

This chain joins TRBV7-2 and TRBJ2-5, with D unresolved. The CDR3 extends over 16 amino acids. CDR1 is SGHTA and CDR2 is FQGNSA in the germline V gene. Trimming took 3 bases from V and 2 from J, leaving 16 bases between them. In DNA form, the CDR3 reads TGTGCCAGCAGCTTCTCCCGGCGGTCTGGGCAAGAGACCCAGTACTTC. As protein: CASSFSRRSGQETQYF.

The table lists this clonotype with many counts. CDR3 sequence reads: CSARDWRQNTDTQYF. The CDR3 region has the DNA TGCAGTGCTAGAGATTGGCGGCAGAACACAGATACGCAGTATTTT. The chain couples TRBV20-1 to TRBJ2-3; D is ambiguous. Per germline, CDR1 DFQATT and CDR2 SNEGSKA (reference sequence). The CDR3 totals 15 residues. With 0 bases removed from V and 2 bases from J, the gap between germline ends came to 12 bases.

The rearrangement links TRBV27 to TRBJ2-5; D remains ambiguous. The CDR3 is made up of 15 amino acids. V was pared by 6 bases and J by 5 bases, with 19 bases between. CDR1 and CDR2 from the germline V gene are MNHEY and SMNVEV (reference sequence). The CDR3 DNA sequence: TGTGCCAGCAGGGGTGAGCATATCAAAGGGGAGACCCAGTACTTC. It specifies CASRGEHIKGETQYF.

The chain carries TRBV7-8 and TRBJ1-3; no firm D call. The CDR3 is made up of 15 amino acids. Germline CDR1 reads SGHVS; CDR2 reads FQNEAQ. Between the trimmed V and J ends, which lost 5 bases and 0 bases, there was a span of 11 bases. The chain's CDR3 is CASSPPGYSGNTIYF. Here the CDR3 DNA reads TGTGCCAGCAGCCCCCCGGGGTACTCTGGAAACACCATATATTTT. Full variable domain (rest looked up from reference TRBV7-8 and TRBJ1-3): GAGVSQSPRYKVAKRGQDVALRCDPISGHVSLFWYQQALGQGPEFLTYFQNEAQLDKSGLPSDRFFAERPEGSVSTLKIQRTQQEDSAVYLCASSPPGYSGNTIYFGEGSWLTVV.

CDR3: CASNHGQGGRETQYF. CDR3 coding DNA: TGTGCCAGCAACCACGGACAGGGCGGGCGGGAGACCCAGTACTTC. The rearrangement links TRBV27 to TRBJ2-5; the match to TRBD1 covers 8 bases. Germline assignment: CDR1 MNHEY and CDR2 SMNVEV (reference sequence). This CDR3 contains 15 residues. After removal of 7 bases from V and 5 bases from J, the junction contained 12 bases not matched to a gene.

This clonotype was detected only a few times. This rearrangement joins TRBV7-9 to TRBJ2-7; D unresolved. Germline CDR1 is SEHNR and CDR2 is FQNEAQ (reference sequence). The CDR3 is 15 residues long. V lost 5 bases, J lost 2 bases, and 16 bases lay in between. CDR3 sequence reads: CASSPTDSKPYEQYF. CDR3 sequence (DNA): TGTGCCAGCAGCCCAACGGATTCTAAACCCTACGAGCAGTACTTC. Full variable domain (missing parts from reference TRBV7-9 and TRBJ2-7): DTGVSQNPRHKITKRGQNVTFRCDPISEHNRLYWYRQTLGQGPEFLTYFQNEAQLEKSRLLSDRFSAERPKGSFSTLEIQRTEQGDSAMYLCASSPTDSKPYEQYFGPGTRLTVT.

This chain joins TRBV12-3 or TRBV12-4 and TRBJ1-4; D uncertain. The CDR3 is 13 residues long. V dropped 6 bases and J dropped 10 bases, with 15 bases sitting between them. Written as DNA, the CDR3 is TGTGCCAGCAGCTTTAGTGTGGAGGGAAAACTGTTTTTT. Translating it yields CASSFSVEGKLFF.

This clonotype has ten or more counts. The chain has TRBV7-2 and TRBJ1-1; D possibly corresponds to TRBD1 (5 bases). The V end was cut by 3 bases, the J end by 13 bases, with 21 bases between. Looked up from germline, CDR1 is SGHTA and CDR2 is FQGNSA. This CDR3 contains 14 residues. CDR3: CASSLRGGHPGGFF. The CDR3 region has the DNA TGTGCCAGCAGCTTGAGGGGTGGACACCCGGGGGGTTTCTTT.

The sample holds a few counts of this clonotype. V gene TRBV7-2 combines with J gene TRBJ1-5; D perhaps matches TRBD1 (6 bases). Trimming took off 5 bases at V and 7 bases at J, with 12 bases between the two ends. CDR3 length equals 13 residues. Germline V CDR1 and CDR2: SGHTA, FQGNSA. The CDR3 DNA reads as TGTGCCAGCAGCATGGACAGATTCCAGCCCCAGCATTTT. This codes for CASSMDRFQPQHF.

This clonotype was counted only a few times. The V call is TRBV7-9, the J call TRBJ1-1; no clear D. The CDR3 has 14 residues. V lost 4 bases, J lost 1 base, and 10 bases lay in between. Germline V gene sequence: CDR1 SEHNR, CDR2 FQNEAQ (reference sequence). The CDR3 DNA reads as TGTGCCAGCAGCTATAATCCGGCGAACACTGAAGCTTTCTTT. It encodes CASSYNPANTEAFF.

This clonotype was picked up many times. V is TRBV14 and J is TRBJ1-6; D is undetermined. There are 14 residues in the CDR3. The V gene's germline CDR1 is SGHDN and CDR2 FVKESK. V gave up 0 bases and J gave up 8 bases, with 8 bases separating them. Here the CDR3 reads CASSQDMRYSPLHF. The DNA for the CDR3 is TGTGCCAGCAGCCAAGATATGCGGTATTCACCCCTCCACTTT. The whole variable domain, filled in from reference TRBV14 and TRBJ1-6, reads EAGVTQFPSHSVIEKGQTVTLRCDPISGHDNLYWYRRVMGKEIKFLLHFVKESKQDESGMPNNRFLAERTGGTYSTLKVQPAELEDSGVYFCASSQDMRYSPLHFGNGTRLTVT.

In this sample, this clonotype turned up a few times. The V gene is TRBV7-8, the J gene TRBJ2-1; D unresolved. V was shortened by 5 bases and J by 2 bases, with 10 bases between the two germline ends. The CDR3 has 14 residues. Germline V lookup: CDR1 SGHVS, CDR2 FQNEAQ. CDR3 amino acids: CASSHSEAYNEQFF. The CDR3 DNA reads TGTGCCAGCAGCCATTCCGAGGCCTACAATGAGCAGTTCTTC. Together with reference TRBV7-8 and TRBJ2-1, the CDR3 gives the full variable domain: GAGVSQSPRYKVAKRGQDVALRCDPISGHVSLFWYQQALGQGPEFLTYFQNEAQLDKSGLPSDRFFAERPEGSVSTLKIQRTQQEDSAVYLCASSHSEAYNEQFFGPGTRLTVL.

The chain carries TRBV29-1 and TRBJ2-7; D is unresolved. Trimming left V 0 bases short and J 6 bases short, with 6 bases between. There are 11 residues in the CDR3. Germline CDR1 is SQVTM and CDR2 is ANQGSEA. The chain's CDR3 is CSVEDPGEQYF. The CDR3 nucleotides are TGCAGCGTTGAAGATCCGGGCGAGCAGTACTTC.

This clonotype has at least ten counts. The chain couples TRBV20-1 to TRBJ2-7; 11 bases match TRBD2. The CDR3 is 15 residues long. Per the germline V gene, CDR1 is DFQATT and CDR2 is SNEGSKA (reference sequence). The V and J ends lost 3 bases and 2 bases, in that order; junction bases with no gene match: 6. The CDR3 sequence: CSASAGTSGTYEQYF. The CDR3 DNA reads TGCAGTGCTAGTGCCGGGACTAGCGGTACCTACGAGCAGTACTTC.

The sample holds many counts of this clonotype. The rearrangement joins TRBV7-9 to TRBJ2-1; no clear D gene. V shed 4 bases and J shed 7 bases, with 5 bases lying between them. This CDR3 has 11 amino acids. Per the germline V gene, CDR1 is SEHNR and CDR2 is FQNEAQ (reference sequence). The DNA of the CDR3 is TGTGCCAGCAGCTCAAGGAATGAGCAGTTCTTC. Amino acid sequence: CASSSRNEQFF.